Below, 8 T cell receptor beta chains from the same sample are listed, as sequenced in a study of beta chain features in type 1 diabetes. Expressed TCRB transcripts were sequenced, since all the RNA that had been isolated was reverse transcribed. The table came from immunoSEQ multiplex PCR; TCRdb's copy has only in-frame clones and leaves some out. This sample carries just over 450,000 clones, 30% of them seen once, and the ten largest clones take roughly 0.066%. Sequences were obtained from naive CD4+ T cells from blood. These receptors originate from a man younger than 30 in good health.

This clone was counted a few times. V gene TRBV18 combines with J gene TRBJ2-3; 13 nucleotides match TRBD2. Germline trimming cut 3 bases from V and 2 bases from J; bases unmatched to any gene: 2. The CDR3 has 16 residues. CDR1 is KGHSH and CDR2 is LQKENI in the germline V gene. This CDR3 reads CASSPGLAGVTDTQYF. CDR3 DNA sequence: TGTGCCAGCTCACCTGGACTAGCGGGAGTCACAGATACGCAGTATTTT.

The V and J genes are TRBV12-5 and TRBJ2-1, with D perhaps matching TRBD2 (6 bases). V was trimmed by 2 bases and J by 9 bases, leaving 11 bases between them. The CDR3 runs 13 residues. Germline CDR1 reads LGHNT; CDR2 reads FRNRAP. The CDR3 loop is CASGLRRETEQFF. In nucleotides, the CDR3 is TGTGCTAGTGGTTTGCGGCGGGAAACTGAGCAGTTCTTC. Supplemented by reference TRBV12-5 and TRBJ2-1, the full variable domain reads DARVTQTPRHKVTEMGQEVTMRCQPILGHNTVFWYRQTMMQGLELLAYFRNRAPLDDSGMPKDRFSAEMPDATLATLKIQPSEPRDSAVYFCASGLRRETEQFFGPGTRLTVL.

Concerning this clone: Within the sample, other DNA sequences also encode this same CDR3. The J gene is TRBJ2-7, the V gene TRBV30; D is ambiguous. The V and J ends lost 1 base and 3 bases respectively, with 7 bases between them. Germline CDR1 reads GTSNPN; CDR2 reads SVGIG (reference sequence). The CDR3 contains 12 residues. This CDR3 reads CAWSEDFYEQYF. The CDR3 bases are TGTGCCTGGAGTGAGGATTTCTACGAGCAGTACTTC.

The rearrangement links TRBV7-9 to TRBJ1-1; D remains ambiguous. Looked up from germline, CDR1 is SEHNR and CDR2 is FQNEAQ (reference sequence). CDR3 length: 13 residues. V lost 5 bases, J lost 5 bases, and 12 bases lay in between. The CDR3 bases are TGTGCCAGCAGCCCCCTTCCGGGGACTGAAGCTTTCTTT. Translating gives CASSPLPGTEAFF.

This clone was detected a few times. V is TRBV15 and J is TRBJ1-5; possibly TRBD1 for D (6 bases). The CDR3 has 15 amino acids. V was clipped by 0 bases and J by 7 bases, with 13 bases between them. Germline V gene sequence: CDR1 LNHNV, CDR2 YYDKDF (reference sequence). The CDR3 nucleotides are TGTGCCACCAGCAGAGATACGGCAGGGGTCCAGCCCCAGCATTTT. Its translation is CATSRDTAGVQPQHF.

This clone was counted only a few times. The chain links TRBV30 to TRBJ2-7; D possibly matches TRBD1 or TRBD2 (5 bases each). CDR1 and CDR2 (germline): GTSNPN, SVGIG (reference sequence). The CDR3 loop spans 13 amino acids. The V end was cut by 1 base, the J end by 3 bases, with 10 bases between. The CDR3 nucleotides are TGTGCCTGGAGTGCGGACACTAGCTACGAGCAGTACTTC. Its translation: CAWSADTSYEQYF.

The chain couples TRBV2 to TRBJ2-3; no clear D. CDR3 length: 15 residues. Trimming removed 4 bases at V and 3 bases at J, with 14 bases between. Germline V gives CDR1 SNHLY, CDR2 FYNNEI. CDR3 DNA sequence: TGTGCCAGCAGTGTTGGGTCCGCTCGGACAGATACGCAGTATTTT. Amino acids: CASSVGSARTDTQYF.

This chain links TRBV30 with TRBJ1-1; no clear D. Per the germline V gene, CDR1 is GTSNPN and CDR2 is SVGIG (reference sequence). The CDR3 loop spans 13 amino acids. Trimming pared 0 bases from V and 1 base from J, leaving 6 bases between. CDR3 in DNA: TGTGCCTGGAGTGTACTGAAGAACACTGAAGCTTTCTTT. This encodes CAWSVLKNTEAFF.